Following are 32 T cell receptor beta chains from one sample sequenced in a study of low-dose radiotherapy and immunotherapy resistance in tumors. The PCR that amplified TCRs ran for 20 cycles, relying on a constant-region primer and a V-primer adapter. TCRdb recomputed calls from the reads with MiXCR, one row per CDR3 protein. The sample shows some 53,000 distinct CDR3 sequences, 33% of them seen only once. The time point denotes: after trial treatment. Treatment: LDRT plus nivolumab, ipilimumab, low-dose cyclophosphamide and aspirin (RACIN trial). The sequencing used PBMCs, collected after low-dose radiotherapy plus immunotherapy. These receptor sequences come from a male donor with rectosigmoid adenocarcinoma.

In its sample, this clonotype was seen many times. The rearrangement links TRBV12-3 or TRBV12-4 to TRBJ2-6, with no clear D. The V gene lost 4 bases and the J gene lost 0 bases, with 7 bases spanning the gap. The CDR3 has 15 amino acids. The DNA of the CDR3 is TGTGCCAGCAGTTCGGCCCTCTCTGGGGCCAACGTCCTGACTTTC. Translating it yields CASSSALSGANVLTF.

In its sample, this clonotype was seen many times. This chain links TRBV10-3 with TRBJ2-7; unclear D gene. V was trimmed by 0 bases and J by 3 bases, leaving 9 bases between them. The CDR3 runs 14 residues. The germline CDR1 and CDR2 sequences are ENHRY and SYGVKD. As DNA, the CDR3 is TGTGCCATCAGTGAGTCGAATCTAGGCTACGAGCAGTACTTC. Its protein is CAISESNLGYEQYF.

This clonotype was recorded many times. The chain combines TRBV29-1 with TRBJ2-1, with D possibly being TRBD1 (6 bases). CDR3 length: 14 residues. With 3 bases removed from V and 0 bases from J, the gap between germline ends came to 9 bases. Per germline, CDR1 SQVTM and CDR2 ANQGSEA. This chain's CDR3 is CSVETGLSYNEQFF. For the CDR3, the DNA is TGCAGCGTTGAGACAGGCCTCTCCTACAATGAGCAGTTCTTC.

This clonotype rates as medium-sized. This chain uses TRBV4-2 with TRBJ2-3; D ambiguous. Germline loops: CDR1 LGHNA, CDR2 YNFKEQ. V was trimmed by 1 base and J by 2 bases, leaving 10 bases between them. The CDR3 consists of 15 residues. The CDR3 here is CASSQATALTDTQYF. In nucleotides, the CDR3 is TGTGCCAGCAGCCAAGCTACAGCGCTCACAGATACGCAGTATTTT.

This clonotype appeared many times. The chain recombines TRBV20-1 with TRBJ2-1, with a possible D match to TRBD1 (5 bases). The CDR3 consists of 14 residues. Per the germline V gene, CDR1 is DFQATT and CDR2 is SNEGSKA (reference sequence). V was shortened by 2 bases and J by 5 bases, with 13 bases between the two germline ends. CDR3 protein: CSARFGSGNNEQFF. Here the CDR3 DNA reads TGCAGTGCTAGATTCGGGTCAGGGAACAATGAGCAGTTCTTC.

The genes are TRBV10-3 and TRBJ2-7, with 12 bases that match TRBD2. This CDR3 region has 13 residues. V gave up 11 bases and J gave up 0 bases; unmatched junction bases: 2. Germline assignment: CDR1 ENHRY and CDR2 SYGVKD. CDR3 protein: CASTSGSSYEQYF. The CDR3 DNA follows: TGTGCCTCGACTAGCGGGAGCTCCTACGAGCAGTACTTC.

This clonotype was counted at least ten times. CDR3: CASSLPPTGQETQYF. CDR3 DNA sequence: TGTGCCAGCAGCTTGCCTCCGACAGGCCAAGAGACCCAGTACTTC. The J gene is TRBJ2-5, the V gene TRBV5-4; perhaps TRBD1 as D (6 bases). CDR1 and CDR2 from the germline V gene are SGHNT and YYREEE (reference sequence). The length of the CDR3 is 15 residues. The V end was cut by 1 base, the J end by 1 base, with 11 bases between.

Concerning this clonotype: Only one base separates this from a far larger clonotype, so it likely reflects a read error. Without the conserved terminal phenylalanine or tryptophan, this CDR3 likely stems from a read error. The rearrangement joins TRBV9 to TRBJ2-7; TRBD2 matches at 12 bases. The CDR3 covers 16 residues. CDR1 is SGDLS and CDR2 is YYNGEE in the germline V gene. V lost 4 bases to trimming and J lost 2 bases; unmatched junction nucleotides: 7. The CDR3 spells CASSQDPSGGAYEQYL. For the CDR3, the DNA is TGTGCCAGCAGCCAAGATCCTAGCGGGGGGGCCTACGAGCAGTACCTC.

The chain links TRBV19 to TRBJ2-2; a weak D match, TRBD1 (5 bases). There are 15 residues in the CDR3. The germline gives CDR1 LNHDA, CDR2 SQIVND (reference sequence). The ends were cut back, 2 bases at V and 6 bases at J, with 13 bases in the middle. The CDR3 region is CASSISRVASGELFF. The CDR3 DNA reads TGTGCCAGTAGTATAAGCAGGGTGGCATCCGGGGAGCTGTTTTTT.

In its sample, this clonotype was seen many times. The rearrangement uses TRBV28 and TRBJ2-2, with 11 bases aligning to TRBD2. CDR1 is MDHEN and CDR2 is SYDVKM in the germline V gene. The CDR3 covers 16 residues. V lost 7 bases and J lost 6; bases outside the gene matches: 10. This chain's CDR3 is CASTPDLAGGSGELFF. CDR3 bases: TGTGCCAGCACCCCAGATCTAGCGGGAGGTTCCGGGGAGCTGTTTTTT.

The table lists this clonotype with many counts. This sequence joins TRBV6-6 and TRBJ1-1; 7 nucleotides line up with TRBD1. CDR1 and CDR2 (germline): MNHNY, SVGAGI (reference sequence). V shed 7 bases, J shed 1 base, and the junction held 6 bases outside the gene matches. The length of the CDR3 is 14 residues. The CDR3 sequence: CASTTRDRNTEAFF. In nucleotides, the CDR3 is TGTGCCAGCACTACTCGGGACAGGAACACTGAAGCTTTCTTT.

The chain couples TRBV5-4 to TRBJ2-1, with 9 bases that match TRBD1. CDR3 length: 15 amino acids. Germline V CDR1 and CDR2: SGHNT, YYREEE (reference sequence). The V and J ends lost 0 bases and 7 bases, in that order; junction bases with no gene match: 5. CDR3 residues: CASSLETGGWNEQFF. The CDR3 DNA reads as TGTGCCAGCAGCTTGGAAACAGGGGGCTGGAATGAGCAGTTCTTC.

This clonotype has more than one count but fewer than ten. This sequence joins TRBV2 and TRBJ2-1; tentatively, D is TRBD2 (5 bases). This CDR3 contains 14 residues. Germline lookup yields CDR1 SNHLY and CDR2 FYNNEI. Trimming shortened V by 7 bases and J by 7 bases, and 17 bases separated the two germline ends. The CDR3 spells CASNSRVTGNEQFF. The DNA of the CDR3 is TGTGCCAGCAATAGTAGGGTAACGGGGAATGAGCAGTTCTTC.

This clonotype appeared many times. The chain is built from TRBV6-8 and TRBJ2-1; 9 bases map to TRBD2. The CDR3 consists of 14 residues. Germline trimming cut 10 bases from V and 8 bases from J; bases unmatched to any gene: 12. Germline V gene sequence: CDR1 MNHGY, CDR2 SAAAGT. The CDR3 sequence: CATRVLAGVYEQFF. DNA for the CDR3: TGTGCCACCCGGGTACTAGCGGGTGTCTATGAGCAGTTCTTC.

This clonotype has ten or more counts. The CDR3: CASSPDRDYSPLHF. CDR3 DNA sequence: TGCGCCAGCAGCCCGGACAGGGACTATTCACCCCTCCACTTT. V and J are TRBV5-1 and TRBJ1-6, with 8 bases that match TRBD1. This CDR3 region has 14 residues. Germline V gene sequence: CDR1 SGHRS, CDR2 YFSETQ. The V segment lost 4 bases and the J segment 8 bases; nucleotides outside the gene matches: 5.

This clonotype was detected many times. The genes are TRBV9 and TRBJ2-5; D perhaps matches TRBD2 (7 bases). The CDR3 is 13 residues long. Trimming pared 5 bases from V and 5 bases from J, leaving 13 bases between. Germline assignment: CDR1 SGDLS and CDR2 YYNGEE. CDR3 loop: CASRGGLRETQYF. CDR3 in DNA: TGTGCCAGCAGGGGGGGGCTCCGGGAGACCCAGTACTTC.

The gene calls are TRBV7-2 and TRBJ2-5; 9 bases map to TRBD2. The CDR3 length is 14 residues. The germline V gene encodes CDR1 SGHTA and CDR2 FQGNSA. J gave up 5 bases and V 5 bases, and 6 bases lay outside the gene matches. CDR3 region: CASSPGTSRETQYF. The CDR3 nucleotides read TGTGCCAGCAGCCCCGGGACTAGCCGGGAGACCCAGTACTTC. The whole variable domain, remainder taken from reference TRBV7-2 and TRBJ2-5, is GAGVSQSPSNKVTEKGKDVELRCDPISGHTALYWYRQSLGQGLEFLIYFQGNSAPDKSGLPSDRFSAERTGGSVSTLTIQRTQQEDSAVYLCASSPGTSRETQYFGPGTRLLVL.

The chain employs TRBV5-1 and TRBJ1-2; tentatively, D is TRBD1 (5 bases). This CDR3 spans 14 amino acids. Germline values: CDR1 SGHRS, CDR2 YFSETQ. The V gene lost 4 bases and the J gene lost 5 bases, with 15 bases spanning the gap. The CDR3 nucleotides are TGCGCCAGCAGCCTAGGAACGGGGGGGTATGGCTACACCTTC. It is translated as CASSLGTGGYGYTF.

This rearrangement joins TRBV6-1 to TRBJ1-2; weak D call: TRBD1 (6 bases). CDR1 and CDR2 from the germline V gene are MNHNS and SASEGT. CDR3 length equals 15 residues. The V end lost 6 bases, the J end lost 6 bases, and 20 bases lay between the germline ends. The CDR3 nucleotides read TGTGCCAGCAGCCGGGCCAGTACAGGGACAAATGGCTACACCTTC. This gives the protein CASSRASTGTNGYTF.

This clonotype was detected a few times. The J gene is TRBJ2-5, the V gene TRBV9; D call uncertain. Trimming removed 4 bases at V and 4 bases at J, with 14 bases between. Germline V lookup: CDR1 SGDLS, CDR2 YYNGEE. This CDR3 region has 14 residues. The CDR3 sequence: CASSPLVGRETQYF. The CDR3 bases are TGTGCCAGCAGCCCCCTGGTGGGAAGAGAGACCCAGTACTTC. The complete variable domain, with remaining parts taken from reference TRBV9 and TRBJ2-5, reads DSGVTQTPKHLITATGQRVTLRCSPRSGDLSVYWYQQSLDQGLQFLIQYYNGEERAKGNILERFSAQQFPDLHSELNLSSLELGDSALYFCASSPLVGRETQYFGPGTRLLVL.

V gene TRBV24-1 combines with J gene TRBJ1-1, with unresolved D. The CDR3 runs 14 residues. Germline assignment: CDR1 KGHDR and CDR2 SFDVKD. The germline V and J ends were trimmed by 5 bases and 1 base, with 10 bases remaining between them. The CDR3 DNA follows: TGTGCCACCAGTGGGAGCGCTTCGAACACTGAAGCTTTCTTT. This sequence encodes CATSGSASNTEAFF.

V usage is TRBV3-1 and J usage is TRBJ1-1; D uncertain. V lost 2 bases and J 0 bases, leaving 10 bases between the germline ends. CDR1 is LGHDT, CDR2 YNNKEL, per germline (reference sequence). CDR3 length: 15 residues. The CDR3 nucleotides read TGTGCCAGCAGCCAAATCCCGGCGATGAACACTGAAGCTTTCTTT. It specifies CASSQIPAMNTEAFF. Full variable domain (missing parts from reference TRBV3-1 and TRBJ1-1): DTAVSQTPKYLVTQMGNDKSIKCEQNLGHDTMYWYKQDSKKFLKIMFSYNNKELIINETVPNRFSPKSPDKAHLNLHINSLELGDSAVYFCASSQIPAMNTEAFFGQGTRLTVV.

The chain has TRBV3-1 and TRBJ2-7; TRBD2 matches at 7 bases. The germline V gene encodes CDR1 LGHDT and CDR2 YNNKEL (reference sequence). There are 15 residues in the CDR3. Trimming at V came to 1 base and at J to 9 bases, leaving 12 bases not matched to a gene. In DNA form, the CDR3 reads TGTGCCAGCAGCCAAGTGGGAGGGAGCGACGACCGGCAGTACTTC. Its translation is CASSQVGGSDDRQYF.

This rearrangement joins TRBV20-1 to TRBJ1-2, with 7 bases fitting TRBD1. There are 16 residues in the CDR3. Germline trimming cut 1 base from V and 4 bases from J; bases unmatched to any gene: 12. Germline assignment: CDR1 DFQATT and CDR2 SNEGSKA (reference sequence). CDR3 nucleotide sequence: TGCAGTGCTAGAGCGGGTAGGGGGCCCACACCCTATGGCTACACCTTC. It specifies CSARAGRGPTPYGYTF.

This clonotype appeared many times. CDR3 nucleotides: TGCAGCCTACTACCGAGGGGTACATTAATTTCGAACACCGGGGAGCTGTTTTTT. This encodes CSLLPRGTLISNTGELFF. This chain links TRBV29-1 with TRBJ2-2; either TRBD1 or TRBD2 may supply D (5 bases each). The CDR3 totals 18 residues. Trimming removed 8 bases from V and 0 bases from J, with 25 bases in between. CDR1 is SQVTM and CDR2 is ANQGSEA in the germline V gene.

This clonotype occurred many times. The chain recombines TRBV27 with TRBJ2-4; D possibly corresponds to TRBD2 (6 bases). V was cut by 3 bases and J by 0 bases, with 12 bases left in between. CDR3 length: 16 residues. CDR1 and CDR2 from the germline V gene are MNHEY and SMNVEV (reference sequence). CDR3 DNA: TGTGCCAGCAGTTTCGGGGGAAACCTAGCCAAAAACATTCAGTACTTC. Translation gives CASSFGGNLAKNIQYF.

Only one count was recorded for this clonotype. The conserved closing phenylalanine or tryptophan is absent in this CDR3, likely reflecting a read error. V and J are TRBV6-6 and TRBJ1-1; D may be TRBD1 (5 bases). Looked up from germline, CDR1 is MNHNY and CDR2 is SVGAGI (reference sequence). V was clipped by 6 bases and J by 6 bases, with 26 bases between them. The CDR3 covers 17 residues. The CDR3 coding sequence is TGTGCCAGCAGAGACCAGGTCGGGGCAGGGTCAGCTTCTGAAGCTTTCATT. The encoded protein is CASRDQVGAGSASEAFI.

This clonotype is a singleton in its sample. It differs at one base from a far larger clone, so likely a read error. V is TRBV28 and J is TRBJ1-2; D call uncertain. This CDR3 comprises 14 residues. The germline V gene encodes CDR1 MDHEN and CDR2 SYDVKM. This chain's CDR3 is CASSLNAGSHGCTF. CDR3 bases: TGTGCCAGCAGTTTAAATGCAGGTTCGCATGGCTGCACCTTC.

This clonotype was found a few times. This chain joins TRBV19 and TRBJ1-5; D is unclear. V was cut by 6 bases and J by 2 bases, with 14 bases left in between. CDR1 and CDR2 from the germline V gene are LNHDA and SQIVND (reference sequence). The CDR3 consists of 15 residues. In nucleotides, the CDR3 is TGTGCCAGTAGGATGAGCAGTGCGGGCAATCAGCCCCAGCATTTT. It translates to CASRMSSAGNQPQHF.

The chain employs TRBV25-1 and TRBJ1-5; a weak D match, TRBD1 (6 bases). V was cut by 8 bases and J by 0 bases, with 11 bases left in between. Germline V gene data show CDR1 as MGHDK and CDR2 as SYGVNS. The CDR3 spans 14 residues. The CDR3 here is CASAGDTSNQPQHF. The CDR3 coding sequence is TGTGCCAGCGCAGGGGACACTAGCAATCAGCCCCAGCATTTT.

With regard to this clonotype: Given a far larger clone just one base away, this is likely a sequencing read error. V gene TRBV24-1 combines with J gene TRBJ2-5, with D possibly being TRBD1 (6 bases). In germline, CDR1 is KGHDR, CDR2 SFDVKD. Trimming removed 4 bases from V and 11 bases from J, with 22 bases in between. This CDR3 contains 15 residues. CDR3 in DNA: TGTGCCACCAGTGACTTCAGGGGATCCTACAATGAGCAGTACTTC. It yields the protein CATSDFRGSYNEQYF.

Turning to this clonotype: A read error is likely here: a far larger clone is one base away. This chain links TRBV27 with TRBJ2-2; D ambiguous. V was trimmed by 5 bases and J by 0 bases, leaving 13 bases between them. Germline V gene sequence: CDR1 MNHEY, CDR2 SMNVEV (reference sequence). CDR3 size: 16 residues. In DNA form, the CDR3 reads TGTGCCAGCAGTGATCCTGAGGTTTCGAACACCGGGGAGCTGTTTTTT. It codes for CASSDPEVSNTGELFF.